This TCR beta chain was recovered during a study of post-analysis software for immune sequencing data. Whole-study context: Included among the disease courses, which were recorded for the cohort, were relapsing-remitting, secondary progressive and progressive-relapsing multiple sclerosis.

Overall study findings and caveats: Five TRBV segments, including TRBV5-6, TRBV5-1 and TRBV20-1, were more frequent in patients than controls. Diversity measured as normalized Chao1 was significantly lower in multiple sclerosis patients than in controls.

The table lists this clonotype with a count of one. The antigen remains unidentified. Included in the TCR beta cDNA libraries were unique molecular identifiers. TCRdb itself ran the PCR reads through MiXCR, one entry per CDR3 protein. This sample yields 750,000 to 950,000 distinct CDR3 sequences, of which 53% are seen a single time; approximately 4.4% belongs to the top ten. V was shortened by 0 bases and J by 15 bases, with 25 bases between the two germline ends. CDR3 length equals 16 residues. The germline gives CDR1 SGHKS, CDR2 YYEKEE (reference sequence). Sequencing was performed on blood. The TCR originated in a girl under 18 with multiple sclerosis. The rearrangement links TRBV5-5 to TRBJ2-1; D unresolved. Written as DNA, the CDR3 is TGTGCCAGCAGCTTGGCCTGGCGGTCCAGTGGCGTAGTGCGGTTCTTC. Protein: CASSLAWRSSGVVRFF.